This TCR beta chain was recorded in a study of shared clonotypes between healthy human individuals (dated by TCRdb to about 2020). Regarding the complete study: The cohort comprised a couple of women and a few men aged 18 to 49 years. Libraries were prepared and TCR repertoires were sequenced by different laboratories using diverse techniques, in order to increase sequencing depth and limit assay-specific biases. Between about 0.85 and 9.5 billion PBMCs per donor were obtained by leukapheresis. Per donor, three plates each were used for CD4 naive and CD4 memory, two for CD8 naive, and one for CD8 memory. To estimate repertoire size and how much clonotype sharing occurs between individuals, the study deeply sequenced the blood TCR repertoires of five healthy adults.

Healthy HIV-negative adults with no recently reported acute infections or vaccinations were included as donors. Every donor was a Caucasian adult residing in Nashville, Tennessee, USA. CD4+ T cells were enriched by magnetic negative selection, after which naive cells were positively selected on CD45RA and the negative fraction was taken as the memory subset. Blood was obtained by leukapheresis, after which PBMCs were separated by Ficoll-Histopaque density gradient centrifugation and cryopreserved in liquid nitrogen vapor phase. Analytical flow cytometry was used to check the purity and quantity of every magnetically sorted T cell population. Genomic DNA was isolated from every sorted fraction and measured by UV absorbance on a Nanodrop 2000c. The full study reports these points: Across four donors, around 5.4% of naive CD4, around 3.3% of naive CD8, around 2.5% of memory CD4, and roughly 0.41% of memory CD8 clonotypes were shared. Compared with non-shared clonotypes, the clonotypes found in all four sorted-subset donors had higher generation probabilities. Naive subsets generally had larger estimated clonotype richness than memory subsets. Pairwise subsampling led to the expectation that sequencing depth would affect the degree of clonotype sharing among donors. Sampling was restricted to blood, and TCR repertoires in tissue are likely to differ from TCR repertoires in blood. Incomplete sequencing was indicated by rarefaction of sorted-subset datasets, despite the large sequencing depth. The small number of donors limited the genetic and exposure-history diversity represented.

CDR1 and CDR2 are read off the germline V gene as SNHLY and FYNNEI. A distance of 16 bases separates the germline ends of V and J, which lose 9 bases and 2 bases respectively. The CDR3 starts with the cysteine, ends with the phenylalanine, and has 14 residues. The entry retains the CDR3 DNA only, 42 bases that are in frame from base 1. Using the deep immunoSEQ assay, TCR CDR3 regions were amplified from genomic DNA by multiplex PCR. Genomic DNA extracted from each cell subset was distributed evenly over all wells of several immunoSEQ 96-well plates, and each plate served as one replicate. For sorted subsets, 200 to 250 ng genomic DNA, equal to about 30,000 T cell genomes, was loaded into each replicate PCR. The purified libraries were quantified using a Qubit 3.0 fluorometer, sized with a Bioanalyzer 2100, and then quantified again using the KAPA Library Quantification kit. Each immunoSEQ 96-well plate was sequenced on its own single-read 150-cycle Illumina NextSeq 550 flow cell. The paper's data handling went like this. Because the immunoSEQ output included only junctional sequences and no quality scores, the filtering could not be the same as the filtering used for full-length reads. Sequences were annotated with PyIR, a Python wrapper for IgBLAST v1.9, and V/J genes and CDR3 were assigned using IMGT germline references. Any read was removed if the V/J assignment was weak (E-value above 1e-6), the CDR3 was missing, or the read contained stop codons, out-of-frame junctions, or ambiguous translated residues. A V3J clonotype was defined by an identical inferred V gene, J gene, and CDR3 amino acid sequence. Percentage overlap between repertoires was calculated by dividing the number of shared unique clonotypes by the size of the smaller repertoire. RTK rarefaction, the Chao1 estimator, and Recon v2.1 estimates of unobserved clonotypes were used to assess repertoire richness. For all TCRbeta clonotypes obtained by the gDNA method from a handful of donors, generation probabilities were computed with OLGA. The table comes from immuneACCESS by way of TCRdb, which keeps in-frame sequences with V and J called. Part of the clones is missing from these tables; in studies checked, under half for an unresolved V gene and the rest for unknown reasons. The V and J calls and clone size were taken over from that table, and D and trimming were inferred from the DNA. Across this sample there are about 730,000 clones, with roughly 72% seen only once. The top ten constitute approximately 1.7% of the sample.

Worth noting for this clone: No antigen is known for it. No quality values exist for individual bases; no much larger clone is one base distant.

This chain is built from TRBV2 and TRBJ1-2; possibly the D gene is TRBD1, per 6 matching bases. The sample comprised memory CD4+ T cells sorted from blood. Read against the paper, the sample's cell subset or site label means: CD45RA-negative fraction. The TCR originated in a woman in her twenties or thirties in good health. The CDR3: CASPRGGQNYGYTF. The DNA sequence is as follows: TGTGCCAGTCCCCGGGGGGGGCAGAACTATGGCTACACCTTC.